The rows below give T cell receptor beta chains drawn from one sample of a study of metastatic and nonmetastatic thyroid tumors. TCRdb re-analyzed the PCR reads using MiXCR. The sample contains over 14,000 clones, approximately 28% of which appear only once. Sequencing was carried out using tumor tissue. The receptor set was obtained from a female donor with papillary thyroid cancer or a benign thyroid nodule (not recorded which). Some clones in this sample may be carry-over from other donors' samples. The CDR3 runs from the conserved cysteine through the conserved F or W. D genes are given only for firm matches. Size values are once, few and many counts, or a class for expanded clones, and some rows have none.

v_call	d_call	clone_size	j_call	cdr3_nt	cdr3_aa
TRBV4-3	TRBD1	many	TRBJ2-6	TGCGCCAGCAGCCAAGGACAGGGGGAGACCAACGTCCTGACTTTC	CASSQGQGETNVLTF
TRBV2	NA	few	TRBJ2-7	TGTGCCAGCAGTGACGTGGGTACCTACGAGCAGTACTTC	CASSDVGTYEQYF
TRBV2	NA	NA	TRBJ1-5	TGTGCCAGCAGGCAGGGGAATCAGCCCCAGCATTTT	CASRQGNQPQHF
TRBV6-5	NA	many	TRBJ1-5	TGTGCCAGCAGTTACTCCGAGAATCAGCCCCAGCATTTT	CASSYSENQPQHF
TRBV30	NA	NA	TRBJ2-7	TGTGCCTGTAAGGGGTTCAGGAGCTACGAGCAGTACTTC	CACKGFRSYEQYF
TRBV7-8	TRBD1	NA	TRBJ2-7	TGTGCCAGCAGCTTCGGACAGGCCTACGAGCAGTACTTC	CASSFGQAYEQYF
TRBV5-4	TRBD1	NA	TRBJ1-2	TGTGCCAGCAGCATTGGGACAGGGGGCCTCTATGGCTACACCTTC	CASSIGTGGLYGYTF
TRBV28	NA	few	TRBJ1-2	TGTGCCAGCAGTTCAAGAAGGAGCTACACCTTC	CASSSRRSYTF
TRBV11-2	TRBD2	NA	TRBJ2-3	TGTGCCAGCAGCCCCCTAATGCCTCTAGCGGGGGGTCGGGATACGCAGTATTTT	CASSPLMPLAGGRDTQYF
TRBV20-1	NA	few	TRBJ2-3	TGCAGTGTTGACCTTAGTGGGCCGGATACGCAGTATTTT	CSVDLSGPDTQYF
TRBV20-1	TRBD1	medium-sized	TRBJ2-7	TGCAGTGCTGCCGGACAGGGACATTTCTACGAGCAGTACTTC	CSAAGQGHFYEQYF
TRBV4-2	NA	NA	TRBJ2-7	TGTGCCAGCAGCCATGCCGGGGGTCAGAGAAACGAGCAGTACTTC	CASSHAGGQRNEQYF
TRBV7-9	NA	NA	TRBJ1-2	TGTGCCAGCAGCCAGAACAGGGTTTATGGCTACACCTTC	CASSQNRVYGYTF
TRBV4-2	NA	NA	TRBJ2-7	TGTGCCATCAGCCTGGAGGGGGACGTATCCTACGAGCAGTACTTC	CAISLEGDVSYEQYF
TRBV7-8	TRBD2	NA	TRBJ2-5	TGTGCCAGCAGCCTGCCACTAGCGGGAAAAGAGACCCAGTACTTC	CASSLPLAGKETQYF
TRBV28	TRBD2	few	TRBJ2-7	TGTGCCAGCAGGGGGACTAACTCTCTGTACTTC	CASRGTNSLYF
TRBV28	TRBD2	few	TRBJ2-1	TGTGCCAGCAGTTTAGTCGGACTAGCTTCTAAGCAGTTCTTC	CASSLVGLASKQFF
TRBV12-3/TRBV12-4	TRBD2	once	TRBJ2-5	TGTGCCAGCAGTAAGGGACTAGCGGGGATCGAGACCCAGTACTTC	CASSKGLAGIETQYF
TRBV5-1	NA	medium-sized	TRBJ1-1	TGCGCCAGCAGCTTGGACGGATGGAACACTGAAGCTTTCTTT	CASSLDGWNTEAFF
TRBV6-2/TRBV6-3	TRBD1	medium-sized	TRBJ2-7	TGTGCCAGCACATATCCAGGGGGAAATCCCTACGAGCAGTACTTC	CASTYPGGNPYEQYF
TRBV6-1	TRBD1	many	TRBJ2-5	TGTGCCAGCAGTGAAGGTGGACAGGGAGAGACCCAGTACTTC	CASSEGGQGETQYF
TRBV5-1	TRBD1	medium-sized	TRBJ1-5	TGCGCCAGCAGCCCTGGGACAGGGATTAGCAATCAGCCCCAGCATTTT	CASSPGTGISNQPQHF
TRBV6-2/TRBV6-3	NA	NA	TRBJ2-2	TGTGCCAGCAGTTACTCGATTGTGGTGGCCGGGGAGCTGTTTTTT	CASSYSIVVAGELFF
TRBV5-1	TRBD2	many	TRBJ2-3	TGCGCCAGCAGCTTGGGGGTAGCGGGGACTAGCACAGATACGCAGTATTTT	CASSLGVAGTSTDTQYF
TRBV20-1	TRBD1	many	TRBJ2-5	TGCAGTGCCCCGGGACAGGGGTCCGAGACCCAGTACTTC	CSAPGQGSETQYF
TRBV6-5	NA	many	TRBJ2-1	TGTGCCAGCAGTTACTCGTTAAAGGGGGACCAAAATGAGCAGTTCTTC	CASSYSLKGDQNEQFF
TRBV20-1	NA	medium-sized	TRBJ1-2	TGCAGTGCCTACGACGGGGGGGGTAGCTATGGCTACACCTTC	CSAYDGGGSYGYTF
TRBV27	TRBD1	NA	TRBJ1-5	TGTGCCAGCAGTTTTACAGGGGGTCAGCCCCAGCATTTT	CASSFTGGQPQHF
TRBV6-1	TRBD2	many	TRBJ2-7	TGTGCCAGCAGCCCGACTAGCGGGGGTTACGAGCAGTACTTC	CASSPTSGGYEQYF
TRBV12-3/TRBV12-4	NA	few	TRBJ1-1	TGTGCCAGCAGTTTCAAGGGGTTCACAGGGCTCACTGAAGCTTTCTTT	CASSFKGFTGLTEAFF
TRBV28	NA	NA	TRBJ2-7	TGTGCCAGCAGTTTAGACAGCCCCTACGAGCAGTACTTC	CASSLDSPYEQYF
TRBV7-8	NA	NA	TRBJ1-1	TGTGCCAGCAGCTTAGCGTGGTCAGGGAGGCACACTGAAGCTTTCTTT	CASSLAWSGRHTEAFF
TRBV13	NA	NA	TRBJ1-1	TGTGCCAGCAGCTTAGGCCAGGGAGCTTTCTTT	CASSLGQGAFF
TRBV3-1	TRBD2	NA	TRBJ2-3	TGTGCCAGCAGCCAAACCGGGACTGGCGGGAGTTCTAGCACAGATACGCAGTATTTT	CASSQTGTGGSSSTDTQYF
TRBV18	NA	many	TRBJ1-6	TGTGCCAGCTCACCACCGAGCCAGGGGAGTAATTCACCCCTCCACTTT	CASSPPSQGSNSPLHF